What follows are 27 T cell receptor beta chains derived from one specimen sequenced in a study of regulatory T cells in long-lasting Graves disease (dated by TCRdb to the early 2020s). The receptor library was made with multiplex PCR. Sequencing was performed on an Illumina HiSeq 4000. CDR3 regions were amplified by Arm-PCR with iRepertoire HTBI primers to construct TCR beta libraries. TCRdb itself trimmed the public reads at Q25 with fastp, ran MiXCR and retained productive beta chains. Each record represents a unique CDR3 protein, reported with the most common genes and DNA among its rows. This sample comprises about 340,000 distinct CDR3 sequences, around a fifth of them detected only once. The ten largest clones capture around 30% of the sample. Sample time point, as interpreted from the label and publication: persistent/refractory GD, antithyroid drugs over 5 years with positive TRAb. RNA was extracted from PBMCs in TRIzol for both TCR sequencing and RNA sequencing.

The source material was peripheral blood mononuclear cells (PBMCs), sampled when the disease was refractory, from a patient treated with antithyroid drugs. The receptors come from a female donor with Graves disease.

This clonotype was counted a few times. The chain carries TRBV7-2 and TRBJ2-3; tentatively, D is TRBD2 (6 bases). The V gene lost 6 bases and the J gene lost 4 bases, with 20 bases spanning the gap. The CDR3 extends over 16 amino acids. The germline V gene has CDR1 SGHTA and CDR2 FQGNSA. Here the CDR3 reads CASRATSRMDSDTQYF. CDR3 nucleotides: TGTGCCAGCAGGGCAACTAGCCGGATGGACTCAGATACGCAGTATTTT.

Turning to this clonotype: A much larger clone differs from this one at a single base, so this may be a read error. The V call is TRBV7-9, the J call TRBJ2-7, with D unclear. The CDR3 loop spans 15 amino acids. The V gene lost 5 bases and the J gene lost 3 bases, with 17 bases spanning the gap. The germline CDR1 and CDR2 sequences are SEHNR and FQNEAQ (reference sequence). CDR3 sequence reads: CASSRSPRLRYEQYF. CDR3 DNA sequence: TGTGCCAGCAGCCGCTCCCCAAGGCTACGCTACGAGCAGTACTTC. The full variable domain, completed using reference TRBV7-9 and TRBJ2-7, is DTGVSQNPRHKITKRGQNVTFRCDPISEHNRLYWYRQTLGQGPEFLTYFQNEAQLEKSRLLSDRFSAERPKGSFSTLEIQRTEQGDSAMYLCASSRSPRLRYEQYFGPGTRLTVT.

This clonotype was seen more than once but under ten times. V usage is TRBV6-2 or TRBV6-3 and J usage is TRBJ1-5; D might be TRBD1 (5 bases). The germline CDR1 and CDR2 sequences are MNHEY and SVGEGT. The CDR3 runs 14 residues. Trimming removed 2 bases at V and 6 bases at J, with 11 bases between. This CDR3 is CASSYPGRLQPQHF. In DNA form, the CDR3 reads TGTGCCAGCAGTTACCCGGGACGCCTTCAGCCCCAGCATTTT.

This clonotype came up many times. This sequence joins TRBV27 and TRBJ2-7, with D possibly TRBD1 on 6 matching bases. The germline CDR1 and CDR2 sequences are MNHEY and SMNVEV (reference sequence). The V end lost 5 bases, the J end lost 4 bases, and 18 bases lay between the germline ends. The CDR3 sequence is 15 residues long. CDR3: CASSRITGTHYEQYF. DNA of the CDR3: TGTGCCAGCAGTCGAATTACCGGGACACATTACGAGCAGTACTTC.

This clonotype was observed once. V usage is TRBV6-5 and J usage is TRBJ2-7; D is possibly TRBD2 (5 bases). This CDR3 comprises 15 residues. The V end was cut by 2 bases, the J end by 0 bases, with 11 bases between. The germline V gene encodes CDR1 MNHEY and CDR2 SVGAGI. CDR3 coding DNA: TGTGCCAGCAGTTACCCTGTGGGGAGCTCCTACGAGCAGTACTTC. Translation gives CASSYPVGSSYEQYF.

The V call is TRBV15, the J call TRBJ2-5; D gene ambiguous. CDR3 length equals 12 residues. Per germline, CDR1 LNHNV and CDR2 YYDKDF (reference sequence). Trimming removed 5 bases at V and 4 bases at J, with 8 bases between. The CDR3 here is CATSPGPETQYF. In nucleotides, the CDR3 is TGTGCCACCAGCCCAGGCCCAGAGACCCAGTACTTC.

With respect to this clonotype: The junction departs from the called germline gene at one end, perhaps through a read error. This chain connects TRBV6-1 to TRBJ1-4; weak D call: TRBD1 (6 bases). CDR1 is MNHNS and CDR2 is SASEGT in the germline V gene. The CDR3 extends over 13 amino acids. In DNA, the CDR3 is TGTGCCAGCTCGGACAGTTTATGGGAAAAACCGTTTTTT. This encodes CASSDSLWEKPFF.

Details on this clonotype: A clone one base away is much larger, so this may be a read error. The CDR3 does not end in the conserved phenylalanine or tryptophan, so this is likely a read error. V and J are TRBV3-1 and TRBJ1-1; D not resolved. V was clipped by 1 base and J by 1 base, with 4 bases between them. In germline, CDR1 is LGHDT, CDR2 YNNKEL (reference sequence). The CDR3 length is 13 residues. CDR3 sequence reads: CASSQVGNTEAFY. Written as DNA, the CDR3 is TGTGCCAGCAGCCAAGTCGGGAACACTGAAGCTTTCTAT.

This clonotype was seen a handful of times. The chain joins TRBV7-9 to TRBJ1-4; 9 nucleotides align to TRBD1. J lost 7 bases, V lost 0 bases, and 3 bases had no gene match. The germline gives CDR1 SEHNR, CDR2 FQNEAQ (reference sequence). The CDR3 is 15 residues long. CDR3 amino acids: CASSLAGQGSEKLFF. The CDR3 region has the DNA TGTGCCAGCAGCTTAGCTGGACAGGGGAGTGAAAAACTGTTTTTT.

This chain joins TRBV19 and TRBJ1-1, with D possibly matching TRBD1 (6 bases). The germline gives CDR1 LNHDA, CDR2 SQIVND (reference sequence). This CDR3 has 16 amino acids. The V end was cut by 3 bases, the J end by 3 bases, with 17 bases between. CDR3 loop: CASSIRRGWGDTEAFF. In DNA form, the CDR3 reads TGTGCCAGTAGTATTAGGAGGGGGTGGGGGGACACTGAAGCTTTCTTT. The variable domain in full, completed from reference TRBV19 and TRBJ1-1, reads DGGITQSPKYLFRKEGQNVTLSCEQNLNHDAMYWYRQDPGQGLRLIYYSQIVNDFQKGDIAEGYSVSREKKESFPLTVTSAQKNPTAFYLCASSIRRGWGDTEAFFGQGTRLTVV.

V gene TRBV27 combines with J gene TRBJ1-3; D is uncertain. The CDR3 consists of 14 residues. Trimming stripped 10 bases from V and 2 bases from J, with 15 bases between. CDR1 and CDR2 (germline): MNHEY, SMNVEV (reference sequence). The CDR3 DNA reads TGTGCCACGTCTTGGGCGAGGCCTGGAAACACCATATATTTT. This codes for CATSWARPGNTIYF.

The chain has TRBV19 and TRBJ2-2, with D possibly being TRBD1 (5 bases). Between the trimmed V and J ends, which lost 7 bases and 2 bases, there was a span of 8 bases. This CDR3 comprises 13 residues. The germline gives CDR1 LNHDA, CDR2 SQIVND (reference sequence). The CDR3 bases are TGTGCCAGTAAGGGGCCCAACACCGGGGAGCTGTTTTTT. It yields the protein CASKGPNTGELFF.

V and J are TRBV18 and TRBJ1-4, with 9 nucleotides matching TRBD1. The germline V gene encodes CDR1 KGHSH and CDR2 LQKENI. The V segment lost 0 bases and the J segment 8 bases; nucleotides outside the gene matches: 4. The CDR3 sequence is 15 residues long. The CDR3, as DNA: TGTGCCAGCTCACCACCCGGGACAGGGTACGAAAAACTGTTTTTT. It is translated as CASSPPGTGYEKLFF.

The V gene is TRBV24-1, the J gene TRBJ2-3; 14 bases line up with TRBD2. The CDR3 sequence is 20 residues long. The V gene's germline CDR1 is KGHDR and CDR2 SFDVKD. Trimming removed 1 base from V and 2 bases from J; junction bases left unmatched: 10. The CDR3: CATSDFPGTSGRGVTDTQYF. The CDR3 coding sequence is TGTGCCACCAGTGATTTCCCCGGGACTAGCGGGAGAGGAGTCACAGATACGCAGTATTTT.

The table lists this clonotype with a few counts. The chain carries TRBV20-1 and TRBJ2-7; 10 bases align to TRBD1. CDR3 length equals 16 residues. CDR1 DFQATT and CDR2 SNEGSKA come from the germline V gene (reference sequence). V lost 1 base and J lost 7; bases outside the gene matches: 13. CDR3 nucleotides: TGCAGTGCTAGAGGAGCTACTTACGGGACAGGGGAAGAGCAGTACTTC. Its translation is CSARGATYGTGEEQYF.

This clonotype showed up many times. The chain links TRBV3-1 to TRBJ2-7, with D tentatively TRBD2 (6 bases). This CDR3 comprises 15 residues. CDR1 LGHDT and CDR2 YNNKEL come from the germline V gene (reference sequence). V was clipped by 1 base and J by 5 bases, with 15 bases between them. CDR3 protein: CASSQARGRMHEQYF. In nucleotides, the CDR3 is TGTGCCAGCAGCCAAGCTCGAGGGAGGATGCACGAGCAGTACTTC.

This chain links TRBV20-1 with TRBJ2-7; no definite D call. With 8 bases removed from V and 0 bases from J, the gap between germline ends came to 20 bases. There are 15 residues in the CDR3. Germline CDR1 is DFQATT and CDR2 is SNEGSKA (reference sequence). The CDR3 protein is CSPGSYQAFSYEQYF. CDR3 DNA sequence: TGCAGTCCGGGCTCCTACCAGGCGTTCTCCTACGAGCAGTACTTC.

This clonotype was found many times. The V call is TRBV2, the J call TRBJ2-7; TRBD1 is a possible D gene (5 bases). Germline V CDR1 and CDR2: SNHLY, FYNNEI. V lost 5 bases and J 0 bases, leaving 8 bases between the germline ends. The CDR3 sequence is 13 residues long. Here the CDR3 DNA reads TGTGCCAGCAGTTGGGGCGCCTCCTACGAGCAGTACTTC. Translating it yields CASSWGASYEQYF.

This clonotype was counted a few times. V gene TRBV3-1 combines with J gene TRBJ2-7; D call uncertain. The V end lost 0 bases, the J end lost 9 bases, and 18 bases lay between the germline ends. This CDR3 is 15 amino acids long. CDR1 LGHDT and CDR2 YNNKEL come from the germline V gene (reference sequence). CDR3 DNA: TGTGCCAGCAGCCAAGAACATTGGTCAGGAGCCGGGCAGTACTTC. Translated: CASSQEHWSGAGQYF.

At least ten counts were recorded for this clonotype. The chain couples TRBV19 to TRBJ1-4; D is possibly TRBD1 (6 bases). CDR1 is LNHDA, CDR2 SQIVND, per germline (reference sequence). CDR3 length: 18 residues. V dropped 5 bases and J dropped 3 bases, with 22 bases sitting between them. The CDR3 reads CASSPPGHSRTANEKLFF. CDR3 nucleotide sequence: TGTGCCAGTAGTCCGCCGGGACACTCCCGGACGGCTAATGAAAAACTGTTTTTT.

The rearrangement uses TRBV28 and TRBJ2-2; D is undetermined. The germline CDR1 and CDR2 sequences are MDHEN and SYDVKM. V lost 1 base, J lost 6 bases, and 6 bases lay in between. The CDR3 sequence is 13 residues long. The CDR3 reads CASSLFGSGELFF. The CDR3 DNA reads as TGTGCCAGCAGTTTATTTGGGTCCGGGGAGCTGTTTTTT.

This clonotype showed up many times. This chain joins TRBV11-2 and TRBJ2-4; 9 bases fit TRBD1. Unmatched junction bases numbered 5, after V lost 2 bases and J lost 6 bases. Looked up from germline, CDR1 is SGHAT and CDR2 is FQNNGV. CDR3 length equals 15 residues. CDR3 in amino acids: CASSLPGQGRNIQYF. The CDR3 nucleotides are TGTGCCAGCAGCTTACCGGGACAGGGAAGAAACATTCAGTACTTC.

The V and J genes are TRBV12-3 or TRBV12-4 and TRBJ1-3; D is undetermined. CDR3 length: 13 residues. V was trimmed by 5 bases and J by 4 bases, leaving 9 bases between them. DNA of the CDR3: TGTGCCAGCAGTACCCGGAGCGGAAACACCATATATTTT. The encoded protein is CASSTRSGNTIYF.

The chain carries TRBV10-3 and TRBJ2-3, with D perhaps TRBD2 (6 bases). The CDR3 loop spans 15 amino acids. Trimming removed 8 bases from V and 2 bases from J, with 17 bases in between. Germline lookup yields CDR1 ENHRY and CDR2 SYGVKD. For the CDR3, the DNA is TGTGCCATCGAGGACGGGAGACGACCCACAGATACGCAGTATTTT. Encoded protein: CAIEDGRRPTDTQYF.

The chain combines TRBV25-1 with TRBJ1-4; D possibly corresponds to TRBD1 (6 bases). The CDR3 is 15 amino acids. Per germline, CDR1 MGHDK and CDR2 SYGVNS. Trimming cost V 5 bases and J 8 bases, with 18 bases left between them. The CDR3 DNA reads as TGTGCCAGCAGTTCCATACAGGGCGCAGGGGAAAAACTGTTTTTT. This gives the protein CASSSIQGAGEKLFF.

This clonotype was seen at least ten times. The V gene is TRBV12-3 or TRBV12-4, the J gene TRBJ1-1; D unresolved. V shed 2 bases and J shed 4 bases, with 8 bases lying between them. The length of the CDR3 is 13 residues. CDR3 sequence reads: CASSLIGFTEAFF. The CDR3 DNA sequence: TGTGCCAGCAGTTTAATAGGGTTCACTGAAGCTTTCTTT.

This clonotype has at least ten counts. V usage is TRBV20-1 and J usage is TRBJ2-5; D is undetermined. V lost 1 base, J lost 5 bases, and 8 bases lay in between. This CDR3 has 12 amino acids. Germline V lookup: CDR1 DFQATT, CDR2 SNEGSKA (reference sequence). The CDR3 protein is CSARGRVETQYF. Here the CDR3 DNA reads TGCAGTGCTAGAGGGAGAGTTGAGACCCAGTACTTC.